A single sample is the source of the 4 T cell receptor beta chains below, sequenced in a study of metastatic and nonmetastatic thyroid tumors. From the PCR reads, TCRdb re-called clones with MiXCR. The sample lists 37,000 or so clones, about 16% occurring once. No patient received treatment before thyroid surgery. Material: blood. All receptors derive from a female donor with papillary thyroid cancer or a benign thyroid nodule (not recorded which). Some clones in this sample may be carry-over from other donors' samples.

The sample holds a few counts of this clone. The J gene is TRBJ2-7, the V gene TRBV6-6, with 9 bases that match TRBD1. The junction had 18 bases not matched to a gene; V was cut back by 2 bases and J by 7 bases. The CDR3 has 18 residues. The germline gives CDR1 MNHNY, CDR2 SVGAGI (reference sequence). CDR3 nucleotides: TGTGCCAGCAGTTACACAAGAGGGTCCGGGACAGGGAATAGGGAGCAGTACTTC. Residues: CASSYTRGSGTGNREQYF.

For this clone: A read error may be the cause here, since a much bigger clone is one base away. The rearrangement joins TRBV6-2 or TRBV6-3 to TRBJ2-4; TRBD1 aligns across 11 bases. Germline CDR1 reads MNHEY; CDR2 reads SVGEGT. The V gene end was trimmed by 6 bases and the J gene end by 3 bases; junction bases not matched to a gene: 4. This CDR3 spans 15 amino acids. In nucleotides, the CDR3 is TGTGCCAGCAGCTCGGGACAGGGGGGCAAAAACATTCAGTACTTC. Protein: CASSSGQGGKNIQYF.

Ten or more counts support this clone. The chain links TRBV4-1 to TRBJ1-4; the match to TRBD1 covers 8 bases. V shed 0 bases and J 8 bases; nucleotides not matched to a gene: 14. Germline V lookup: CDR1 MGHRA, CDR2 YSYEKL. The CDR3 covers 18 residues. The CDR3 sequence is CASSQEVRTGTSWEKLFF. CDR3 coding DNA: TGCGCCAGCAGCCAAGAAGTCAGGACAGGGACTTCGTGGGAAAAACTGTTTTTT.

This clone was counted many times. Other DNA sequences of this sample code for an identical CDR3. The CDR3 here is CASRGPYNEQFF. Written as DNA, the CDR3 is TGTGCCAGCAGGGGACCCTACAATGAGCAGTTCTTC. The chain employs TRBV6-1 and TRBJ2-1; D possibly matches TRBD1 or TRBD2 (5 bases each). The germline V gene has CDR1 MNHNS and CDR2 SASEGT. The CDR3 consists of 12 residues. V was pared by 6 bases and J by 2 bases, with 5 bases between.